This T cell receptor beta chain comes out of a study of memory CD4+ T cells and cytomegalovirus serostatus. Single viable CD3+CD4+CD8-CD45RO+ cells were sorted as the memory CD4+ T cells. In the original analysis: After removing out-of-frame reads, over 2 million distinct TCRbeta sequences remained. The table came from immunoSEQ multiplex PCR; TCRdb's copy has only in-frame clones and leaves some out. V and J calls and clone size follow that table, whereas D and trimming were derived from the DNA. Of 55,000 or so clones listed, 83% are singletons. Trimming stripped 3 bases from V and 0 bases from J, with 8 bases between. Germline CDR1 is KGHSH and CDR2 is LQKENI. This CDR3 comprises 14 residues.

The TCR was taken from an adult in good health and CMV-seropositive. The sequencing sample was made of memory CD4+ T cells from blood. The V and J genes are TRBV18 and TRBJ1-1; D not resolved. The CDR3 DNA reads TGTGCCAGCTCACCTATGGACGTGAACACTGAAGCTTTCTTT. It specifies CASSPMDVNTEAFF.